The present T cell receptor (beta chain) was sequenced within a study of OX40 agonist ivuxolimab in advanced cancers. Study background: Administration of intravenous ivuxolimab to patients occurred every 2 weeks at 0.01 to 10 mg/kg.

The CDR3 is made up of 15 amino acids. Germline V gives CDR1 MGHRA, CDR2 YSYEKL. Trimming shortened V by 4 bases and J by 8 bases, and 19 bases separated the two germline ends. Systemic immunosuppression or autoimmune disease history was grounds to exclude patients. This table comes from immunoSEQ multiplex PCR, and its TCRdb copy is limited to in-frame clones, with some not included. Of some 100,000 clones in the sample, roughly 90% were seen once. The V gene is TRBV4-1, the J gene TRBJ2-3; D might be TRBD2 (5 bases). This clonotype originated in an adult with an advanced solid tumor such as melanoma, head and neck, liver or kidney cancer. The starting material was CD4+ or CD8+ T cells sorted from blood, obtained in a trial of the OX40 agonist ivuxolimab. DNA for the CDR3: TGCGCCAGCAGCCGAGAAGGAGGTAGCCCAGGTACGCAGTATTTT. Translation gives CASSREGGSPGTQYF.